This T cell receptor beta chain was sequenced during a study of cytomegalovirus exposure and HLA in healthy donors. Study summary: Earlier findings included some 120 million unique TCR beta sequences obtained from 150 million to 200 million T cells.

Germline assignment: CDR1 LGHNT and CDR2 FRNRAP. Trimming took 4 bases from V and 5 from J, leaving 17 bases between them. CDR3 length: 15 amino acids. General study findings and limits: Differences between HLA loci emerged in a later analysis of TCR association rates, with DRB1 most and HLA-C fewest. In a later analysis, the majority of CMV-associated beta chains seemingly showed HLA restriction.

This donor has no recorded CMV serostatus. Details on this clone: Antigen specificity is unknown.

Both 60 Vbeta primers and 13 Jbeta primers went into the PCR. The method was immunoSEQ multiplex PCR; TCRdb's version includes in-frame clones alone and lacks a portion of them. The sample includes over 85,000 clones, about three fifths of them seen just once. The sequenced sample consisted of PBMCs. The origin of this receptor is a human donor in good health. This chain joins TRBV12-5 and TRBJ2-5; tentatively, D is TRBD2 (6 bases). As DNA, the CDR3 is TGTGCTAGTGGTTCGACTAGTCACGAGAGGGAGACCCAGTACTTC. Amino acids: CASGSTSHERETQYF.